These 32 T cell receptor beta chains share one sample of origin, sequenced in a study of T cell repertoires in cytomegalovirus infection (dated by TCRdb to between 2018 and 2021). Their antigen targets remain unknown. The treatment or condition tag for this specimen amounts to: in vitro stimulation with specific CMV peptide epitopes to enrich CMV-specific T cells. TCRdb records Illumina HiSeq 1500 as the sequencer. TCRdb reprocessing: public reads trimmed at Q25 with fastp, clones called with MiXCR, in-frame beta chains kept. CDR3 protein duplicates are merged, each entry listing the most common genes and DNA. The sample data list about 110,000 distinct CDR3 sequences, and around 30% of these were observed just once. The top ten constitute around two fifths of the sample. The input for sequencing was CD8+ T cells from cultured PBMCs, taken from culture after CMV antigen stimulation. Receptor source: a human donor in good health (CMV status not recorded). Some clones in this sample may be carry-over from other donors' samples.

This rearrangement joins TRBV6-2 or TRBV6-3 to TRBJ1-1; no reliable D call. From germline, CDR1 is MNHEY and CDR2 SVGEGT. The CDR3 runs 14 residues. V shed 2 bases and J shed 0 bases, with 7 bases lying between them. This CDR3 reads CASSYPQMNTEAFF. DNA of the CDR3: TGTGCCAGCAGTTACCCGCAGATGAACACTGAAGCTTTCTTT.

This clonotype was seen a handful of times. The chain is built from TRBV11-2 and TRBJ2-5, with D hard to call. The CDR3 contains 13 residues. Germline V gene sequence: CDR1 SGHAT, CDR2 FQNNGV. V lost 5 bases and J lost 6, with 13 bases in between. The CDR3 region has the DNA TGTGCCAGCAGCCTCGACGGGCCTAAGACCCAGTACTTC. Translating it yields CASSLDGPKTQYF.

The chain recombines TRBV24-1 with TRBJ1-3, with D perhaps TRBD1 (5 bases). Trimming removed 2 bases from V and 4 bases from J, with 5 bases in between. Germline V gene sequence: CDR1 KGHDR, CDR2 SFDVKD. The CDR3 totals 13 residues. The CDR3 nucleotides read TGTGCCACCAGTGATTGGACAGGAAACACCATATATTTT. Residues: CATSDWTGNTIYF.

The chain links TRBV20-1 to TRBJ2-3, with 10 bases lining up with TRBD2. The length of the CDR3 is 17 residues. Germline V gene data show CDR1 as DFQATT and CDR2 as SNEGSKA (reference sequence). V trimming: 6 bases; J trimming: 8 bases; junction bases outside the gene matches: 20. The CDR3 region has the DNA TGCAGTGCCCCGGGAACCGGGACTAGCGTTCCGGGAGGTACGCAGTATTTT. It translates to CSAPGTGTSVPGGTQYF.

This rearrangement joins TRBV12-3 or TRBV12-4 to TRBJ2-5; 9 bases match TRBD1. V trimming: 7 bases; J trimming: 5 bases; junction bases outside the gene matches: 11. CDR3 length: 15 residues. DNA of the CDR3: TGTGCCAGCACCGACCGGGACAGGGAGTTGGAGACCCAGTACTTC. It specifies CASTDRDRELETQYF.

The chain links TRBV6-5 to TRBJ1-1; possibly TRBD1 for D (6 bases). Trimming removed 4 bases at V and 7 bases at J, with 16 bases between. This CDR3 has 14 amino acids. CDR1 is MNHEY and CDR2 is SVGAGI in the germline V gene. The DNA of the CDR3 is TGTGCCAGCAGTTTCACAGGGTTTCAGGATGAAGCTTTCTTT. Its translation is CASSFTGFQDEAFF.

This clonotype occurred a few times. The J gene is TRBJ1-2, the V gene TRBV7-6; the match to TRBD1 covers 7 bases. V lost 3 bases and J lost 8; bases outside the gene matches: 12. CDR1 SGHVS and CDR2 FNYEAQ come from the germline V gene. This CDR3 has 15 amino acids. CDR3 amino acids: CASSFFDRAQTGYTF. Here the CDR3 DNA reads TGTGCCAGCAGCTTCTTCGACAGGGCGCAGACAGGCTACACCTTC.

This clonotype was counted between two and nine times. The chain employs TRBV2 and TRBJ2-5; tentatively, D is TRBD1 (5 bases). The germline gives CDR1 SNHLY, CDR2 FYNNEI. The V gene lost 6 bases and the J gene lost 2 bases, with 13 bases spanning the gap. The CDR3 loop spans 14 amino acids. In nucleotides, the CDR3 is TGTGCCAGCAGAGGTGGCAGGGCTCAAGAGACCCAGTACTTC. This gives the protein CASRGGRAQETQYF.

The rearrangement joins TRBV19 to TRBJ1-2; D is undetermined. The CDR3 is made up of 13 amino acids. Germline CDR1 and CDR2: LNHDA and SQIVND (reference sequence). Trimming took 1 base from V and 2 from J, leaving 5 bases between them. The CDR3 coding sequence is TGTGCCAGTAGTATAGTTGGAAACTATGGCTACACCTTC. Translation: CASSIVGNYGYTF.

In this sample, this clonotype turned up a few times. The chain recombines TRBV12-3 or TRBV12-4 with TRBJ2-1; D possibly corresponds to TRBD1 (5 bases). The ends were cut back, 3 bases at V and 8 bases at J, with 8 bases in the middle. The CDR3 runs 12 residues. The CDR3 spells CASSFSGHEQFF. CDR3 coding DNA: TGTGCCAGCAGTTTCTCAGGGCATGAGCAGTTCTTC.

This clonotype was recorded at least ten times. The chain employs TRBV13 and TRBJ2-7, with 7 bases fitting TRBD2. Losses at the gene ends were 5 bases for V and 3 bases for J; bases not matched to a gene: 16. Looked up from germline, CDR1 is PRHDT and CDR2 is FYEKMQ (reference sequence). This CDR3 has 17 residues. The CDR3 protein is CASSQSGLYPEIYEQYF. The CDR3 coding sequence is TGTGCCAGCAGCCAGTCGGGACTATACCCCGAGATCTACGAGCAGTACTTC.

This CDR3 is CASSRGSGDTIYF. CDR3 bases: TGCGCCAGCTCCCGGGGGTCCGGGGACACCATATATTTT. The chain combines TRBV4-3 with TRBJ1-3; D possibly corresponds to TRBD1 (5 bases). Germline CDR1 is LGHNA and CDR2 is YSLEER. Trimming pared 8 bases from V and 8 bases from J, leaving 16 bases between. This CDR3 comprises 13 residues.

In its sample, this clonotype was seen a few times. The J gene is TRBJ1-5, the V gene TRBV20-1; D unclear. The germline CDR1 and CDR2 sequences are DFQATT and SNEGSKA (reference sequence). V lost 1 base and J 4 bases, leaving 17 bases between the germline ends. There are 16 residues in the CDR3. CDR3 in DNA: TGCAGTGCTAGAGTCCTGAATAACAACAAAAATCAGCCCCAGCATTTT. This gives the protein CSARVLNNNKNQPQHF.

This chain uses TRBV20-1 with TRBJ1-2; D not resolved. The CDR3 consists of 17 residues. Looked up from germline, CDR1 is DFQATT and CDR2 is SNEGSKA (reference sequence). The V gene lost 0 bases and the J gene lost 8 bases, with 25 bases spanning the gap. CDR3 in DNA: TGCAGTGCTAGAGATCCCTTTGAGGGAGGGTCCTTGCGGGGCTACACCTTC. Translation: CSARDPFEGGSLRGYTF.

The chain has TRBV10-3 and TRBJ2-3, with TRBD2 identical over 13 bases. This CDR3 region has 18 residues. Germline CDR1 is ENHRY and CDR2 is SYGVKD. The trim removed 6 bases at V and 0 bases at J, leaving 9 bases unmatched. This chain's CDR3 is CAIRGGLAGAGSTDTQYF. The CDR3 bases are TGTGCCATCAGGGGAGGACTAGCGGGGGCCGGGAGCACAGATACGCAGTATTTT.

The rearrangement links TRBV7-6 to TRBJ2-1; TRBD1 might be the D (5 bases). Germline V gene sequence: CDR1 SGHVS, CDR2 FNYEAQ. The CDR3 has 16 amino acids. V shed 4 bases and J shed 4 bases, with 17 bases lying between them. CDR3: CASSSSAVSGYNEQFF. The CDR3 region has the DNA TGTGCCAGCAGCTCCTCGGCCGTTTCAGGGTACAATGAGCAGTTCTTC.

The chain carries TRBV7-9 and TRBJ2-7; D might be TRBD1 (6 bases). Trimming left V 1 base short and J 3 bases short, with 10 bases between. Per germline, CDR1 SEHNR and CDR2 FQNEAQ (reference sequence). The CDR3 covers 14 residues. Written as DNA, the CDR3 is TGTGCCAGCAGCTTAGGGGGACAAAGCTACGAGCAGTACTTC. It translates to CASSLGGQSYEQYF.

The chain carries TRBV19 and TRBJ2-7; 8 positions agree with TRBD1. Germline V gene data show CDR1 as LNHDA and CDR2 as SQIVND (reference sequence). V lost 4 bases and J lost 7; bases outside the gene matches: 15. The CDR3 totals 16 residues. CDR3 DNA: TGTGCCAGTAGTAAAACCGGAACGGACAGGGCAGGGGAGCAGTACTTC. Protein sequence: CASSKTGTDRAGEQYF.

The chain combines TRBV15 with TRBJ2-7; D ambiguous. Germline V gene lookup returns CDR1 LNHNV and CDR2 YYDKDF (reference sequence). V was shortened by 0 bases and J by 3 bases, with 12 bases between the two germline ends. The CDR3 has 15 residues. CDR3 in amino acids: CATSRDRTVFYEQYF. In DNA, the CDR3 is TGTGCCACCAGCAGAGACCGGACGGTCTTCTACGAGCAGTACTTC.

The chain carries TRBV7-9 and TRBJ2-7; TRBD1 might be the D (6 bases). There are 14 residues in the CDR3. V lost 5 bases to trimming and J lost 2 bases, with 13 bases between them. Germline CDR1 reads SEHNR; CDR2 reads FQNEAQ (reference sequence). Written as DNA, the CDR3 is TGTGCCAGCAGCCCGAGACAGGCAGCCTACGAGCAGTACTTC. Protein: CASSPRQAAYEQYF.

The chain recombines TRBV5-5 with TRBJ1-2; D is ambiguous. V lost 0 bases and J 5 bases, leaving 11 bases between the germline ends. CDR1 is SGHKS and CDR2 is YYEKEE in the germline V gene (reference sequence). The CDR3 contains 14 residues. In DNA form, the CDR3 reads TGTGCCAGCAGCTTGGTGAGGGTTGGGTATGGCTACACCTTC. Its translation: CASSLVRVGYGYTF. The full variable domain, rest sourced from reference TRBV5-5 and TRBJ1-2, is DAGVTQSPTHLIKTRGQQVTLRCSPISGHKSVSWYQQVLGQGPQFIFQYYEKEERGRGNFPDRFSARQFPNYSSELNVNALLLGDSALYLCASSLVRVGYGYTFGSGTRLTVV.

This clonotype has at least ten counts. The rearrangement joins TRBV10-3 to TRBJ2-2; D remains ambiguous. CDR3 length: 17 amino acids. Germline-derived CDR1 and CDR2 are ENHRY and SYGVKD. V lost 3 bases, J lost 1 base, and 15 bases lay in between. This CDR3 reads CAISDPAETKNTGELFF. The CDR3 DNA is TGTGCCATCAGTGATCCGGCGGAAACGAAGAACACCGGGGAGCTGTTTTTT.

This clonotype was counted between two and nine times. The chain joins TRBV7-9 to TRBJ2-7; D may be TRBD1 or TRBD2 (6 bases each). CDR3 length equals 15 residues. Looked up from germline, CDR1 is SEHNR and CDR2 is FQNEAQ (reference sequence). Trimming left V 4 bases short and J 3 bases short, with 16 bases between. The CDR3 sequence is CASSSRGEGDYEQYF. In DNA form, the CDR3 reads TGTGCCAGCAGCTCTAGGGGGGAAGGGGACTACGAGCAGTACTTC.

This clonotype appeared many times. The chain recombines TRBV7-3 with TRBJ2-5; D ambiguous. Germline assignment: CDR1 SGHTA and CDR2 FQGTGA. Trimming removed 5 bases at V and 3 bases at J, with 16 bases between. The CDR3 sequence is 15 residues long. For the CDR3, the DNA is TGTGCCAGCAGCCCGCGGCCCGGGCCCAAAGAGACCCAGTACTTC. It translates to CASSPRPGPKETQYF.

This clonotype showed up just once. CDR3 bases: TGTGCCAGCAAAGGCCCCTACGAGCAGTACTTC. This translates into CASKGPYEQYF. The chain employs TRBV6-6 and TRBJ2-7; D remains unclear. Trimming removed 7 bases from V and 2 bases from J, with 6 bases in between. CDR3 length: 11 amino acids. Germline CDR1 reads MNHNY; CDR2 reads SVGAGI (reference sequence).

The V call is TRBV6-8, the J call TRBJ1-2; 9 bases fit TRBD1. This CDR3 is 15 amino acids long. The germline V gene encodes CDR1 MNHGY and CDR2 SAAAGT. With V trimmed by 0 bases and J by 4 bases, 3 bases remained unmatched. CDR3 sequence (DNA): TGTGCCAGCAGTTACTCGGGGACAGGGACCTATGGCTACACCTTC. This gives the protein CASSYSGTGTYGYTF.

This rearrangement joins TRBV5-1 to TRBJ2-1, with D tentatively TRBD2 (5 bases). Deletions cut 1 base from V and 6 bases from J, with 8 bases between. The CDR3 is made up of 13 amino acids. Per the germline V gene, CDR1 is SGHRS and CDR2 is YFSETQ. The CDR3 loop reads CASSLSSPNEQFF. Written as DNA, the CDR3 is TGCGCCAGCAGCTTGTCTAGCCCCAATGAGCAGTTCTTC.

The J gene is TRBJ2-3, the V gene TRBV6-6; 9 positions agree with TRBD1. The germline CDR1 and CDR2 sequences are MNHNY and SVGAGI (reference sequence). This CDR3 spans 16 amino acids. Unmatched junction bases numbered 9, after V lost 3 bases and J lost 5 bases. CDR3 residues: CASSYGDRVLGDTQYF. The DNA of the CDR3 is TGTGCCAGCAGTTATGGGGACAGGGTATTAGGAGATACGCAGTATTTT.

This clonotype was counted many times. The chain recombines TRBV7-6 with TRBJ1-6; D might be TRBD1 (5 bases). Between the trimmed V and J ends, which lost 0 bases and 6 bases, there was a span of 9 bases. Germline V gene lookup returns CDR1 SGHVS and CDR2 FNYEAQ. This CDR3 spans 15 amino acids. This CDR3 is CASSLAGEGNSPLHF. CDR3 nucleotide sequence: TGTGCCAGCAGCTTAGCAGGGGAAGGTAATTCACCCCTCCACTTT. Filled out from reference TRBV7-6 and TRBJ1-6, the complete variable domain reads GAGVSQSPRYKVTKRGQDVALRCDPISGHVSLYWYRQALGQGPEFLTYFNYEAQQDKSGLPNDRFSAERPEGSISTLTIQRTEQRDSAMYRCASSLAGEGNSPLHFGNGTRLTVT.

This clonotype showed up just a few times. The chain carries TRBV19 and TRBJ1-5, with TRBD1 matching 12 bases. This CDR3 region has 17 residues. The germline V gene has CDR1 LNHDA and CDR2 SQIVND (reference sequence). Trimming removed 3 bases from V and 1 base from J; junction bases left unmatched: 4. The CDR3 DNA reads TGTGCCAGTAGTATGGGGACAGGGGGCCCCAGCAATCAGCCCCAGCATTTT. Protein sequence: CASSMGTGGPSNQPQHF.

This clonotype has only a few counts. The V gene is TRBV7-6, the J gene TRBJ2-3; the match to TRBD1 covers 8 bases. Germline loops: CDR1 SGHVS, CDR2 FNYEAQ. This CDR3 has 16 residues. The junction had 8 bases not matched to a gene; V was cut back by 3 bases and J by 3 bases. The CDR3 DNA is TGTGCCAGCAGCTTTACGCCGGACAGGGCAACAGATACGCAGTATTTT. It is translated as CASSFTPDRATDTQYF.

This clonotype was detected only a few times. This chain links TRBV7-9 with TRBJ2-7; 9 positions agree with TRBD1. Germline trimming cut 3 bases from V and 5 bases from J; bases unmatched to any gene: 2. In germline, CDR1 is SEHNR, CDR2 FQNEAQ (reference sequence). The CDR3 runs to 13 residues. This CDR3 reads CASSFGDRDEQYF. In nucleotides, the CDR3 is TGTGCCAGCAGCTTCGGGGACAGGGACGAGCAGTACTTC.